The rows below give T cell receptor beta chains drawn from one sample of a study of T cell changes during pregnancy in multiple sclerosis. Generated by immunoSEQ multiplex PCR, the TCRdb table keeps only in-frame clones and is missing some. Found here are under 70,000 clones, roughly 91% of them singletons; the top ten hold over 2%. Specimen: peripheral blood, collected in the third trimester of pregnancy. These receptor sequences come from a female donor in good health, enrolled as a control in a pregnancy study. Each CDR3 is given with its conserved first and last residue. Fields, in order: D gene, CDR3 length, clone size, V gene, J gene, CDR3 protein, CDR3 DNA. The D gene is left open where the match is weak. Expanded clones are given a class, and other clones once, few, many or no size at all.

D: TRBD1; length: 14; size: .; V: TRBV5-4; J: TRBJ1-2; CDR3: CASRSGGVRYGYTF; DNA: TGTGCCAGCAGATCAGGGGGAGTACGCTATGGCTACACCTTC
D: TRBD1; length: 14; size: .; V: TRBV2; J: TRBJ2-7; CDR3: CASGVTGGIYEQYF; DNA: TGTGCCAGCGGGGTAACAGGGGGCATCTACGAGCAGTACTTC
D: .; length: 14; size: .; V: TRBV7-2; J: TRBJ2-2; CDR3: CASSSAGPPGELFF; DNA: TGTGCCAGCAGCTCGGCGGGGCCTCCGGGGGAGCTGTTTTTT
D: TRBD2; length: 15; size: .; V: TRBV5-6; J: TRBJ2-7; CDR3: CASSLSGASSYEQYF; DNA: TGTGCCAGCAGCTTGAGCGGGGCCAGCTCCTACGAGCAGTACTTC
D: TRBD2; length: 16; size: once; V: TRBV11-2; J: TRBJ2-3; CDR3: CASSLLAGGLTDTQYF; DNA: TGTGCCAGCAGCTTACTAGCGGGGGGCCTCACAGATACGCAGTATTTT
D: .; length: 13; size: .; V: TRBV6-1; J: TRBJ1-5; CDR3: CASSQGYNQPQHF; DNA: TGTGCCAGCAGTCAGGGGTATAATCAGCCCCAGCATTTT
D: .; length: 15; size: .; V: TRBV27; J: TRBJ2-3; CDR3: CASSLGREGTDTQYF; DNA: TGTGCCAGCAGTTTGGGTAGAGAGGGCACAGATACGCAGTATTTT
D: .; length: 14; size: .; V: TRBV5-6; J: TRBJ1-2; CDR3: CAGSLVQGNYGYTF; DNA: TGTGCCGGCAGCTTGGTGCAGGGGAACTATGGCTACACCTTC
D: TRBD1; length: 14; size: .; V: TRBV30; J: TRBJ1-5; CDR3: CAWSFDRGNQPQHF; DNA: TGTGCCTGGAGTTTTGACAGGGGCAATCAGCCCCAGCATTTT
D: .; length: 12; size: .; V: TRBV14; J: TRBJ2-1; CDR3: CANKTGINEQFF; DNA: TGTGCCAACAAAACAGGGATTAATGAGCAGTTCTTC
D: .; length: 13; size: .; V: TRBV6-5; J: TRBJ1-1; CDR3: CASRAGAYTEAFF; DNA: TGTGCCAGCAGGGCAGGGGCCTACACTGAAGCTTTCTTT
D: TRBD1; length: 13; size: .; V: TRBV4-1; J: TRBJ1-4; CDR3: CARMDRGHEKLFF; DNA: TGCGCCAGGATGGACAGGGGGCATGAAAAACTGTTTTTT
D: .; length: 16; size: .; V: TRBV6-1; J: TRBJ2-3; CDR3: CASSEIGGPVTDTQYF; DNA: TGTGCCAGCAGTGAAATCGGGGGGCCCGTCACAGATACGCAGTATTTT
D: TRBD1; length: 14; size: .; V: TRBV6-1; J: TRBJ1-3; CDR3: CASSRGQEGNTIYF; DNA: TGTGCCAGCAGTCGGGGACAGGAGGGAAACACCATATATTTT
D: .; length: 14; size: .; V: TRBV6-1; J: TRBJ2-7; CDR3: CASTLGSGNYEQYF; DNA: TGTGCCAGCACCTTGGGGAGTGGGAACTACGAGCAGTACTTC
D: TRBD1; length: 15; size: .; V: TRBV2; J: TRBJ1-5; CDR3: CASKWDRVINQPQHF; DNA: TGTGCCAGCAAATGGGACAGGGTGATTAATCAGCCCCAGCATTTT
D: .; length: 16; size: few; V: TRBV6-1; J: TRBJ2-3; CDR3: CASSDGGGKGSDTQYF; DNA: TGTGCCAGCAGTGACGGAGGGGGCAAGGGATCAGATACGCAGTATTTT
D: TRBD1; length: 12; size: few; V: TRBV7-9; J: TRBJ2-7; CDR3: CASSFTGDEQYF; DNA: TGTGCCAGCAGCTTTACAGGGGATGAGCAGTACTTC
D: TRBD2; length: 14; size: few; V: TRBV4-2; J: TRBJ2-5; CDR3: CASSPGGVGETQYF; DNA: TGTGCCAGCAGCCCGGGGGGGGTTGGGGAGACCCAGTACTTC
D: TRBD2; length: 18; size: .; V: TRBV6-1; J: TRBJ2-3; CDR3: CASSEAGWGTSGGDTQYF; DNA: TGTGCCAGCAGTGAAGCGGGGTGGGGGACTAGCGGCGGAGATACGCAGTATTTT
D: .; length: 13; size: .; V: TRBV5-1; J: TRBJ2-7; CDR3: CASSLQGGNEQYF; DNA: TGCGCCAGCAGCTTACAGGGTGGGAACGAGCAGTACTTC
D: .; length: 15; size: .; V: TRBV19; J: TRBJ1-2; CDR3: CASSPGGRTPGGYTF; DNA: TGTGCCAGTAGTCCCGGGGGAAGGACGCCCGGTGGCTACACCTTC
D: .; length: 17; size: .; V: TRBV18; J: TRBJ1-2; CDR3: CASSPQGTSLSRYGYTF; DNA: TGTGCCAGCTCACCACAGGGCACTAGTTTGTCGAGGTATGGCTACACCTTC
D: .; length: 14; size: .; V: TRBV6-1; J: TRBJ2-5; CDR3: CASSRGITQETQYF; DNA: TGTGCCAGCAGTAGGGGGATCACCCAAGAGACCCAGTACTTC
D: .; length: 11; size: .; V: TRBV7-9; J: TRBJ1-1; CDR3: CASSSSGEAFF; DNA: TGTGCCAGCAGCTCCTCGGGGGAAGCTTTCTTT
D: TRBD1; length: 16; size: once; V: TRBV6-4; J: TRBJ2-5; CDR3: CASSDSRQGEGETQYF; DNA: TGTGCCAGCAGTGACTCGAGACAGGGGGAGGGAGAGACCCAGTACTTC
D: TRBD1; length: 15; size: .; V: TRBV6-1; J: TRBJ2-7; CDR3: CASSEVSRGRSEQYF; DNA: TGTGCCAGCAGTGAAGTGAGCAGGGGGCGCAGCGAGCAGTACTTC
D: .; length: 15; size: .; V: TRBV5-1; J: TRBJ2-2; CDR3: CASSSSDLATGELFF; DNA: TGCGCCAGCAGCTCCTCCGACCTAGCTACCGGGGAGCTGTTTTTT
D: .; length: 16; size: few; V: TRBV5-1; J: TRBJ1-1; CDR3: CASSLRTGTLDTEAFF; DNA: TGCGCCAGCAGCTTACGGACCGGGACATTGGACACTGAAGCTTTCTTT
D: .; length: 15; size: .; V: TRBV28; J: TRBJ2-2; CDR3: CASKVVGLNTGELFF; DNA: TGTGCCAGCAAAGTAGTTGGGCTAAACACCGGGGAGCTGTTTTTT
D: .; length: 15; size: .; V: TRBV28; J: TRBJ2-4; CDR3: CASSFVVSGYNIQYF; DNA: TGTGCCAGCAGTTTTGTCGTCAGCGGTTATAACATTCAGTACTTC
D: .; length: 17; size: .; V: TRBV5-6; J: TRBJ2-1; CDR3: CASSPIRPGRSYNEQFF; DNA: TGTGCCAGCAGCCCGATTCGCCCGGGAAGGTCCTACAATGAGCAGTTCTTC
D: .; length: 16; size: .; V: TRBV28; J: TRBJ2-7; CDR3: CASIQGGAGGPYEQYF; DNA: TGTGCCAGCATCCAAGGAGGGGCAGGGGGTCCCTACGAGCAGTACTTC
D: .; length: 13; size: .; V: TRBV15; J: TRBJ2-3; CDR3: CATNGQTTDTQYF; DNA: TGTGCCACGAATGGACAGACCACAGATACGCAGTATTTT
D: .; length: 15; size: .; V: TRBV7-8; J: TRBJ2-7; CDR3: CASSLYSAGAYEQYF; DNA: TGTGCCAGCAGCTTATACTCAGCGGGTGCCTACGAGCAGTACTTC
D: TRBD2; length: 17; size: .; V: TRBV4-2; J: TRBJ2-3; CDR3: CASSQDSGGGSTDTQYF; DNA: TGTGCCAGCAGCCAAGATTCCGGCGGGGGGTCCACAGATACGCAGTATTTT
D: .; length: 16; size: .; V: TRBV19; J: TRBJ1-2; CDR3: CASSIAWTGANYGYTF; DNA: TGTGCCAGTAGTATAGCGTGGACGGGAGCTAACTATGGCTACACCTTC
D: .; length: 13; size: .; V: TRBV28; J: TRBJ1-4; CDR3: CASTGASNEKLFF; DNA: TGTGCCAGCACAGGGGCCTCTAATGAAAAACTGTTTTTT
D: .; length: 16; size: .; V: TRBV5-1; J: TRBJ2-7; CDR3: CASSPEGQHNSYEQYF; DNA: TGCGCCAGCAGCCCGGAGGGACAGCATAACTCCTACGAGCAGTACTTC
D: .; length: 15; size: once; V: TRBV5-1; J: TRBJ1-6; CDR3: CASSPGEANNSPLHF; DNA: TGCGCCAGCAGCCCCGGGGAGGCCAATAATTCACCCCTCCACTTT
D: .; length: 12; size: .; V: TRBV18; J: TRBJ1-2; CDR3: CASSPGQGGYTF; DNA: TGTGCCAGCTCACCGGGCCAGGGAGGCTACACCTTC
D: TRBD1; length: 16; size: once; V: TRBV11-3; J: TRBJ1-3; CDR3: CASSSAGQAVGNTIYF; DNA: TGTGCCAGCAGCTCCGCTGGACAGGCAGTGGGAAACACCATATATTTT
D: TRBD1; length: 17; size: .; V: TRBV23-1; J: TRBJ2-7; CDR3: CASSQSGTGQEWYEQYF; DNA: TGCGCCAGCAGTCAATCGGGGACAGGTCAAGAATGGTACGAGCAGTACTTC
D: TRBD2; length: 15; size: .; V: TRBV6-1; J: TRBJ2-7; CDR3: CASSERGGGSYEQYF; DNA: TGTGCCAGCAGCGAAAGGGGCGGGGGCTCCTACGAGCAGTACTTC
D: .; length: 12; size: .; V: TRBV5-6; J: TRBJ1-1; CDR3: CASSRRYTEAFF; DNA: TGTGCCAGCAGCAGGAGGTACACTGAAGCTTTCTTT
D: .; length: 15; size: .; V: TRBV7-9; J: TRBJ2-7; CDR3: CASSNPDRLSYEQYF; DNA: TGTGCCAGCAGCAACCCCGACAGGTTGTCCTACGAGCAGTACTTC
D: .; length: 13; size: .; V: TRBV11-2; J: TRBJ1-1; CDR3: CASKLGPNTEAFF; DNA: TGTGCCAGCAAATTGGGCCCGAACACTGAAGCTTTCTTT
D: TRBD1; length: 16; size: .; V: TRBV5-4; J: TRBJ1-1; CDR3: CASSLGGQGFNTEAFF; DNA: TGTGCCAGCAGCTTGGGGGGACAGGGGTTCAACACTGAAGCTTTCTTT
D: TRBD1; length: 14; size: .; V: TRBV2; J: TRBJ1-2; CDR3: CASSRQGQGYGYTF; DNA: TGTGCCAGCAGTCGACAGGGCCAGGGCTATGGCTACACCTTC
D: .; length: 15; size: .; V: TRBV5-4; J: TRBJ1-3; CDR3: CASSSRGIFGNTIYF; DNA: TGTGCCAGCAGCTCAAGGGGGATCTTCGGAAACACCATATATTTT
D: .; length: 16; size: .; V: TRBV5-6; J: TRBJ1-5; CDR3: CASSLGSWQGFPAQHF; DNA: TGTGCCAGCAGCTTGGGGAGCTGGCAGGGATTCCCGGCCCAGCATTTT